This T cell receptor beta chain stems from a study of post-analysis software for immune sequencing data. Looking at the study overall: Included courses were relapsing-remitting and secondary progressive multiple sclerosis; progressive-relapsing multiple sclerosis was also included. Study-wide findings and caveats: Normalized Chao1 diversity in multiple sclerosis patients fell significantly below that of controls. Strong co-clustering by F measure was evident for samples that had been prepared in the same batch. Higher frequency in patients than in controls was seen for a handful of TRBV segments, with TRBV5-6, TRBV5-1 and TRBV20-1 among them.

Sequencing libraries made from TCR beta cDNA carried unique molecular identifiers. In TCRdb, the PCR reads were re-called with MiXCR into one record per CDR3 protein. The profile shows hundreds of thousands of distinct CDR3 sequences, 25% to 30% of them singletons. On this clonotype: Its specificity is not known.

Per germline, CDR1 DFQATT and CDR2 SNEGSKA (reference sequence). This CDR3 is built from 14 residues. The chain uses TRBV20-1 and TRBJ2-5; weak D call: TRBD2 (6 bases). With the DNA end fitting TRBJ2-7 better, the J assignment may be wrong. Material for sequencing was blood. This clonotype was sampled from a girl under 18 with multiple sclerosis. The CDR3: CSAQNRRAFYEQYF. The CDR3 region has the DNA TGCAGTGCCCAGAACCGGAGGGCCTTCTACGAGCAGTACTTC.